This T cell receptor beta chain stems from a study of blood T cell repertoires in COVID-19. Study-level information: Collection of acute and convalescent COVID-19 samples took place in the United States, Italy and Spain. T cells, B-cell-depleted T cells, or PBMCs provided the cDNA or gDNA that served as material.

The CDR3 contains 15 residues. The junction had 6 bases not matched to a gene; V was cut back by 5 bases and J by 3 bases. The germline CDR1 and CDR2 sequences are MNHEY and SMNVEV (reference sequence). Under the authors' procedure: Estimated nucleated cell counts came from reference gene primer amplification. This table comes from immunoSEQ multiplex PCR, and its TCRdb copy is limited to in-frame clones, with some not included. Clonal size and the V and J genes are those of that table, whereas D and trimming came from the DNA. Among 100,000 or so clones listed, about nine tenths were seen once. This chain joins TRBV27 and TRBJ2-7, with 11 bases aligning to TRBD2. Specimen: peripheral blood. The sequence came from a woman aged 45-60 years in a cohort sampled during active COVID-19. CDR3 nucleotide sequence: TGTGCCAGCAGTGCACTAGCGGGAGTCTACTACGAGCAGTACTTC. This translates into CASSALAGVYYEQYF.